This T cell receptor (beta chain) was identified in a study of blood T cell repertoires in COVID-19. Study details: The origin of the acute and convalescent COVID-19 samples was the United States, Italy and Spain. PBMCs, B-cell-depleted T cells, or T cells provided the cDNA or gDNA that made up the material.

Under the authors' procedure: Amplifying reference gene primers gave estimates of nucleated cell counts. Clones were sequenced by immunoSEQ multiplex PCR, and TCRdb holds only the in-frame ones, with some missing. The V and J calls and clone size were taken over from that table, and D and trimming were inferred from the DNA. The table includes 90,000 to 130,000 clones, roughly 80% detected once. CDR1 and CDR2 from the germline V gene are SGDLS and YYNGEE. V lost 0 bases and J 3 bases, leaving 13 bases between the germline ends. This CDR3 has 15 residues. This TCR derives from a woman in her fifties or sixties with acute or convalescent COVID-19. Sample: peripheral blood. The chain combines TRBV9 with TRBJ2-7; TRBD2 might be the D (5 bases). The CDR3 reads CASSVEAGMGYEQYF. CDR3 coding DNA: TGTGCCAGCAGCGTAGAAGCCGGGATGGGCTACGAGCAGTACTTC.